The 30 T cell receptor beta chains given below trace back to one sample, sequenced in a study of blood T cell repertoires in COVID-19. The data were produced by immunoSEQ multiplex PCR, yet TCRdb's version contains in-frame clones alone and is incomplete. The profile covers around 300,000 clones, with around 90% appearing a single time and about 1.7% taken by the ten largest. The sequenced material came from PBMCs or T cells enriched from blood (not recorded which). These receptors were obtained from a woman under 30 with acute COVID-19.

The chain recombines TRBV5-1 with TRBJ2-7, with D perhaps matching TRBD2 (7 bases). V was clipped by 7 bases and J by 3 bases, with 14 bases between them. In germline, CDR1 is SGHRS, CDR2 YFSETQ. The CDR3 has 13 residues. The CDR3 sequence is CASAQGGNYEQYF. CDR3 coding DNA: TGCGCCAGCGCACAGGGAGGGAACTACGAGCAGTACTTC.

This clone appeared a single time. This chain joins TRBV5-6 and TRBJ1-4, with no clear D. CDR3 length equals 13 residues. V lost 5 bases, J lost 1 base, and 6 bases lay in between. Per the germline V gene, CDR1 is SGHDT and CDR2 is YYEEEE. DNA of the CDR3: TGTGCCAGCAGTGAGGTAACTAATGAAAAACTGTTTTTT. Translated, it gives CASSEVTNEKLFF.

J is TRBJ1-4 and V is TRBV7-2; D not resolved. The CDR3 is 13 amino acids. The germline V and J ends were trimmed by 5 bases and 6 bases, with 10 bases remaining between them. CDR1 is SGHTA, CDR2 FQGNSA, per germline. CDR3 protein: CASSPPGDEKLFF. The CDR3 nucleotides read TGTGCCAGCAGCCCGCCGGGAGATGAAAAACTGTTTTTT.

This clone was found once. This chain links TRBV18 with TRBJ1-3; no firm D call. CDR1 is KGHSH and CDR2 is LQKENI in the germline V gene. Trimming removed 5 bases from V and 0 bases from J, with 11 bases in between. The length of the CDR3 is 15 residues. The CDR3 region is CASSTKGDSGNTIYF. As DNA, the CDR3 is TGTGCCAGCTCAACCAAGGGAGACTCTGGAAACACCATATATTTT.

This clone came up a few times. The chain links TRBV28 to TRBJ2-2; D may be TRBD2 (6 bases). V lost 7 bases and J 3 bases, leaving 18 bases between the germline ends. Germline CDR1 is MDHEN and CDR2 is SYDVKM. The CDR3 consists of 16 residues. The DNA for the CDR3 is TGTGCCAGCATAGGTTTCCGGGGGTCATACACCGGGGAGCTGTTTTTT. As protein: CASIGFRGSYTGELFF.

The chain links TRBV19 to TRBJ1-1; 8 nucleotides agree with TRBD1. This CDR3 spans 15 amino acids. Per the germline V gene, CDR1 is LNHDA and CDR2 is SQIVND (reference sequence). J gave up 2 bases and V 2 bases, and 4 bases lay outside the gene matches. CDR3 DNA sequence: TGTGCCAGTAGTATAATAGACAGGGGAAACACTGAAGCTTTCTTT. It translates to CASSIIDRGNTEAFF.

The chain employs TRBV7-3 and TRBJ2-2; 9 positions agree with TRBD1. This CDR3 contains 15 residues. Germline CDR1 reads SGHTA; CDR2 reads FQGTGA. V gave up 4 bases and J gave up 4 bases; unmatched junction bases: 4. The CDR3 DNA follows: TGTGCCAGCAGCTCAGGACAGGGGCGCACCGGGGAGCTGTTTTTT. Translating gives CASSSGQGRTGELFF.

Here the CDR3 reads CSVSPAGGRSDTQYF. CDR3 bases: TGCAGCGTCAGCCCAGCGGGAGGGCGCTCAGATACGCAGTATTTT. The chain is built from TRBV29-1 and TRBJ2-3, with TRBD2 identical over 10 bases. Unmatched junction bases numbered 10, after V lost 6 bases and J lost 4 bases. The CDR3 runs to 15 residues. CDR1 and CDR2 (germline): SQVTM, ANQGSEA.

This chain links TRBV5-1 with TRBJ2-5, with 9 bases fitting TRBD2. This CDR3 is 15 amino acids long. J was trimmed by 9 bases and V by 4 bases; bases with no gene match: 13. The V gene's germline CDR1 is SGHRS and CDR2 YFSETQ. For the CDR3, the DNA is TGCGCCAGCAGCGCCAGACTAGCGGCCGCAACGGCCCAGTACTTC. It is translated as CASSARLAAATAQYF.

This clone was seen more than once but under ten times. The V gene is TRBV12-3 or TRBV12-4, the J gene TRBJ2-1, with D tentatively TRBD2 (5 bases). This CDR3 has 13 residues. Between the trimmed V and J ends, which lost 5 bases and 14 bases, there was a span of 19 bases. DNA for the CDR3: TGTGCCAGCAGTCTTGGCGGGTCGGTCCAAAAGTTCTTC. It specifies CASSLGGSVQKFF.

The J gene is TRBJ2-3, the V gene TRBV5-4; D is undetermined. V was clipped by 0 bases and J by 2 bases, with 7 bases between them. Germline lookup yields CDR1 SGHNT and CDR2 YYREEE (reference sequence). The CDR3 is 14 residues long. The CDR3 sequence is CASSLGADTDTQYF. CDR3 bases: TGTGCCAGCAGCTTGGGGGCAGACACAGATACGCAGTATTTT.

This chain joins TRBV5-1 and TRBJ2-2, with TRBD1 matching 7 bases. CDR3 length: 15 residues. Germline loops: CDR1 SGHRS, CDR2 YFSETQ. V lost 0 bases and J lost 1; bases outside the gene matches: 0. CDR3 nucleotides: TGCGCCAGCAGCTTGGGACAGGGGAACACCGGGGAGCTGTTTTTT. Translation: CASSLGQGNTGELFF.

The chain carries TRBV28 and TRBJ2-2; tentatively, D is TRBD2 (5 bases). V shed 7 bases and J shed 6 bases, with 15 bases lying between them. The CDR3 contains 14 residues. Germline-derived CDR1 and CDR2 are MDHEN and SYDVKM. The CDR3 protein is CASINWRKSGELFF. CDR3 coding DNA: TGTGCCAGCATCAACTGGAGGAAATCCGGGGAGCTGTTTTTT.

The gene calls are TRBV14 and TRBJ1-4; possible D gene TRBD1, 6 bases. CDR1 SGHDN and CDR2 FVKESK come from the germline V gene. The CDR3 has 15 residues. Trimming shortened V by 3 bases and J by 9 bases, and 17 bases separated the two germline ends. Written as DNA, the CDR3 is TGTGCCAGCAGCCAGTCGAGCCAGGGGACTAAAAAACTGTTTTTT. This gives the protein CASSQSSQGTKKLFF.

This chain uses TRBV4-1 with TRBJ2-5; 11 bases are shared with TRBD2. With 2 bases clipped from V and 5 bases from J, the junction kept 4 bases outside the gene matches. Germline-derived CDR1 and CDR2 are MGHRA and YSYEKL. CDR3 length: 15 amino acids. In nucleotides, the CDR3 is TGCGCCAGCAGCCAATTGACTAGCGGGAAGGAGACCCAGTACTTC. As protein: CASSQLTSGKETQYF.

The table lists this clone with a few counts. The chain recombines TRBV2 with TRBJ1-2; D not certain. Trimming shortened V by 6 bases and J by 4 bases, and 9 bases separated the two germline ends. This CDR3 is 12 amino acids long. The germline CDR1 and CDR2 sequences are SNHLY and FYNNEI. CDR3 nucleotides: TGTGCCAGCAGGCAAGCCTCCTATGGCTACACCTTC. Residues: CASRQASYGYTF. Using reference TRBV2 and TRBJ1-2 for the parts outside the CDR3, the full variable domain is EPEVTQTPSHQVTQMGQEVILRCVPISNHLYFYWYRQILGQKVEFLVSFYNNEISEKSEIFDDQFSVERPDGSNFTLKIRSTKLEDSAMYFCASRQASYGYTFGSGTRLTVV.

The V and J genes are TRBV28 and TRBJ1-5, with D maybe TRBD1 (5 bases). The CDR3 is 16 amino acids. Trimming took 5 bases from V and 6 from J, leaving 20 bases between them. CDR1 MDHEN and CDR2 SYDVKM come from the germline V gene. The CDR3 loop is CASSAIGGTGLQPQHF. In DNA, the CDR3 is TGTGCCAGCAGTGCTATCGGGGGGACGGGGCTTCAGCCCCAGCATTTT.

The chain recombines TRBV9 with TRBJ2-2; D might be TRBD1 (5 bases). CDR3 length: 16 residues. CDR1 SGDLS and CDR2 YYNGEE come from the germline V gene. V was pared by 0 bases and J by 1 base, with 10 bases between. The CDR3 DNA is TGTGCCAGCAGCGTAGAAGCAGGGCTGAACACCGGGGAGCTGTTTTTT. Protein: CASSVEAGLNTGELFF.

V gene TRBV15 combines with J gene TRBJ2-1; D perhaps matches TRBD1 (6 bases). Germline loops: CDR1 LNHNV, CDR2 YYDKDF (reference sequence). V shed 5 bases and J shed 2 bases, with 16 bases lying between them. This CDR3 contains 16 residues. CDR3 protein: CATSREGEGPYNEQFF. The CDR3 coding sequence is TGTGCCACCAGCCGCGAGGGGGAAGGTCCCTACAATGAGCAGTTCTTC. Together with reference TRBV15 and TRBJ2-1, the CDR3 gives the full variable domain: DAMVIQNPRYQVTQFGKPVTLSCSQTLNHNVMYWYQQKSSQAPKLLFHYYDKDFNNEADTPDNFQSRRPNTSFCFLDIRSPGLGDTAMYLCATSREGEGPYNEQFFGPGTRLTVL.

The chain combines TRBV2 with TRBJ2-1; 7 bases fit TRBD1. The CDR3 spans 16 residues. Losses at the gene ends were 6 bases for V and 0 bases for J; bases not matched to a gene: 8. CDR1 and CDR2 from the germline V gene are SNHLY and FYNNEI. CDR3 DNA sequence: TGTGCCAGCAGCGCCGGACAGGTAGGCTCCTACAATGAGCAGTTCTTC. This sequence encodes CASSAGQVGSYNEQFF.

This clone appeared a single time. V and J are TRBV11-2 and TRBJ1-3, with a weak D call TRBD1 (6 bases). Deletions cut 1 base from V and 5 bases from J, with 15 bases between. Germline CDR1 and CDR2: SGHAT and FQNNGV. The CDR3 runs to 16 residues. For the CDR3, the DNA is TGTGCCAGCAGCTTAGTTCAGGGGATACGGAGAAACACCATATATTTT. Its protein is CASSLVQGIRRNTIYF.

The J gene is TRBJ2-1, the V gene TRBV5-1, with a weak D call TRBD2 (6 bases). The V and J ends lost 5 bases and 8 bases respectively, with 20 bases between them. Germline CDR1 SGHRS, CDR2 YFSETQ. The CDR3 is 15 residues long. The CDR3, as DNA: TGCGCCAGCAGACCTATACCGGGAGCTGAAGATGAGCAGTTCTTC. Its protein is CASRPIPGAEDEQFF.

The genes are TRBV14 and TRBJ1-5; D remains unclear. The V and J ends lost 1 base and 1 base respectively, with 20 bases between them. Germline V gives CDR1 SGHDN, CDR2 FVKESK. The CDR3 totals 19 residues. For the CDR3, the DNA is TGTGCCAGCAGCCAAGGAAGGTCGAGAGGCCCAGTGAGCAATCAGCCCCAGCATTTT. It specifies CASSQGRSRGPVSNQPQHF. The entire variable domain, with the rest obtained from reference TRBV14 and TRBJ1-5, is as follows: EAGVTQFPSHSVIEKGQTVTLRCDPISGHDNLYWYRRVMGKEIKFLLHFVKESKQDESGMPNNRFLAERTGGTYSTLKVQPAELEDSGVYFCASSQGRSRGPVSNQPQHFGDGTRLSIL.

The CDR3 sequence: CASSPQTSGRSNEQFF. The DNA for the CDR3 is TGTGCCAGCAGCCCCCAGACTAGCGGGAGGTCCAATGAGCAGTTCTTC. V usage is TRBV3-1 (or the pseudogene TRBV3-2) and J usage is TRBJ2-1; TRBD2 aligns across 13 bases. CDR1 is LGHDT and CDR2 is YNNKEL in the germline V gene (reference sequence). This CDR3 contains 16 residues. Unmatched junction bases numbered 6, after V lost 4 bases and J lost 6 bases.

The chain links TRBV3-1 (or the pseudogene TRBV3-2) to TRBJ2-7, with D uncertain. Germline CDR1 reads LGHDT; CDR2 reads YNNKEL (reference sequence). V lost 3 bases and J lost 3, with 6 bases in between. This CDR3 spans 12 amino acids. The CDR3 DNA reads as TGTGCCAGCAGCCAGGCCTTCTACGAGCAGTACTTC. It codes for CASSQAFYEQYF.

DNA for the CDR3: TGTGCCAGCAGCTTAGAACCAGGGGTGGCAGGAGAAAAACTGTTTTTT. Translation gives CASSLEPGVAGEKLFF. The rearrangement joins TRBV11-2 to TRBJ1-4; weak D call: TRBD1 (6 bases). Trimming shortened V by 0 bases and J by 8 bases, and 16 bases separated the two germline ends. CDR3 size: 16 residues. Germline V gives CDR1 SGHAT, CDR2 FQNNGV. Filled out from reference TRBV11-2 and TRBJ1-4, the complete variable domain reads EAGVAQSPRYKIIEKRQSVAFWCNPISGHATLYWYQQILGQGPKLLIQFQNNGVVDDSQLPKDRFSAERLKGVDSTLKIQPAKLEDSAVYLCASSLEPGVAGEKLFFGSGTQLSVL.

The chain carries TRBV18 and TRBJ1-4; TRBD1 is a possible D gene (6 bases). This CDR3 contains 15 residues. Germline lookup yields CDR1 KGHSH and CDR2 LQKENI. The germline V and J ends were trimmed by 3 bases and 6 bases, with 14 bases remaining between them. DNA of the CDR3: TGTGCCAGCTCACCTACAGGGCTTCGGGATGAAAAACTGTTTTTT. This sequence encodes CASSPTGLRDEKLFF.

DNA for the CDR3: TGTGCCGGGGCAGGGCATTCCTACAATGAGCAGTTCTTC. This sequence encodes CAGAGHSYNEQFF. The gene calls are TRBV7-9 and TRBJ2-1; D is possibly TRBD1 (5 bases). The CDR3 length is 13 residues. V lost 11 bases, J lost 1 base, and 12 bases lay in between. Germline CDR1 SEHNR, CDR2 FQNEAQ (reference sequence).

The chain has TRBV5-1 and TRBJ1-1, with 11 positions matching TRBD1. Looked up from germline, CDR1 is SGHRS and CDR2 is YFSETQ. J lost 2 bases, V lost 4 bases, and 7 bases had no gene match. This CDR3 comprises 16 residues. CDR3: CASSLWTGGRNTEAFF. The CDR3 nucleotides read TGCGCCAGCAGCCTCTGGACAGGGGGCCGAAACACTGAAGCTTTCTTT.

The rearrangement joins TRBV12-5 to TRBJ1-5, with 9 bases fitting TRBD1. V lost 2 bases and J lost 0; bases outside the gene matches: 8. The germline V gene has CDR1 LGHNT and CDR2 FRNRAP. The CDR3 contains 18 residues. In nucleotides, the CDR3 is TGTGCTAGTGGTTTGCAGACCGGGACAGGGAATAGCAATCAGCCCCAGCATTTT. As protein: CASGLQTGTGNSNQPQHF. Full variable domain (rest looked up from reference TRBV12-5 and TRBJ1-5): DARVTQTPRHKVTEMGQEVTMRCQPILGHNTVFWYRQTMMQGLELLAYFRNRAPLDDSGMPKDRFSAEMPDATLATLKIQPSEPRDSAVYFCASGLQTGTGNSNQPQHFGDGTRLSIL.